What follows are 13 T cell receptor beta chains derived from one specimen sequenced in a study of blood T cells in healthy people across ages. Alongside a J-beta primer mix, a sample-barcoded 5' primer served in a second PCR lasting roughly 7 to 12 cycles. MiXCR was run by TCRdb on the 5' RACE reads, yielding one entry per CDR3 protein. Of roughly 1.9 million distinct CDR3 sequences in the sample, about two fifths were seen once. The sequenced material came from blood. Source of these receptors: a human donor in good health.

With respect to this clonotype: The conserved phenylalanine or tryptophan is not found at the CDR3 terminus, so this likely reflects a read error. Written as DNA, the CDR3 is TGTGCCAGCAGCTACGATACAGCCGACTCGACAATCCAGCCCCAGCATGTT. Amino acid sequence: CASSYDTADSTIQPQHV. This rearrangement joins TRBV12-3 or TRBV12-4 to TRBJ1-5; D not resolved. The CDR3 sequence is 17 residues long. The germline V and J ends were trimmed by 6 bases and 7 bases, with 25 bases remaining between them.

There are a few counts of this clonotype. This chain connects TRBV29-1 to TRBJ2-3; TRBD2 might be the D (5 bases). Germline values: CDR1 SQVTM, CDR2 ANQGSEA. Trimming pared 6 bases from V and 7 bases from J, leaving 20 bases between. The CDR3 runs 14 residues. The CDR3, as DNA: TGCAGCGTGGGCCCAGAGGGTACACTACATACGCAGTATTTT. It specifies CSVGPEGTLHTQYF.

The J gene is TRBJ1-2, the V gene TRBV29-1, with D unresolved. The germline V gene has CDR1 SQVTM and CDR2 ANQGSEA. The CDR3 contains 12 residues. Deletions cut 7 bases from V and 8 bases from J, with 17 bases between. CDR3 coding DNA: TGCAGCGGCCGGGCCTCCTTTGGAGGCTACACCTTC. This gives the protein CSGRASFGGYTF. Full variable domain (remainder filled in from reference TRBV29-1 and TRBJ1-2): SAVISQKPSRDICQRGTSLTIQCQVDSQVTMMFWYRQQPGQSLTLIATANQGSEATYESGFVIDKFPISRPNLTFSTLTVSNMSPEDSSIYLCSGRASFGGYTFGSGTRLTVV.

V is TRBV10-3 and J is TRBJ2-3; D may be TRBD2 (5 bases). Trimming shortened V by 2 bases and J by 7 bases, and 25 bases separated the two germline ends. The CDR3 has 18 amino acids. Germline CDR1 is ENHRY and CDR2 is SYGVKD. CDR3 coding DNA: TGTGCCATCAGTGAGAGTCTAGCTAAGATTCCTGTGTCAAATACGCAGTATTTT. It is translated as CAISESLAKIPVSNTQYF.

The V gene is TRBV29-1, the J gene TRBJ2-7; possibly TRBD1 or TRBD2 for D (5 bases each). Germline-derived CDR1 and CDR2 are SQVTM and ANQGSEA. The CDR3 spans 14 residues. The V end was cut by 4 bases, the J end by 4 bases, with 17 bases between. The CDR3, as DNA: TGCAGCGTTGGATTCTCCGGGACGATATACGAGCAGTACTTC. It codes for CSVGFSGTIYEQYF.

This clonotype has more than one count but fewer than ten. The chain uses TRBV4-2 and TRBJ2-3, with 9 positions matching TRBD1. V lost 1 base, J lost 6 bases, and 14 bases stayed unmatched. This CDR3 contains 18 residues. Looked up from germline, CDR1 is LGHNA and CDR2 is YNFKEQ. CDR3 sequence: CASSQAHEEGTGRDTQYF. In nucleotides, the CDR3 is TGTGCCAGCAGCCAAGCGCATGAAGAAGGGACAGGGAGGGATACGCAGTATTTT.

This clonotype has a handful of counts. This chain joins TRBV4-3 and TRBJ1-5; TRBD1 agrees at 7 bases. V trimming: 0 bases; J trimming: 7 bases; junction bases outside the gene matches: 6. The CDR3 spans 15 residues. The germline CDR1 and CDR2 sequences are LGHNA and YSLEER. The DNA for the CDR3 is TGCGCCAGCAGCCAAGATTCTCGAGGGGGCCAGCCCCAGCATTTT. Protein product: CASSQDSRGGQPQHF.

DNA of the CDR3: TGTGCCAGCAGTTTGGGGACAGGGGGCAGTTCACCCCTCCACTTT. The encoded protein is CASSLGTGGSSPLHF. The chain links TRBV12-3 or TRBV12-4 to TRBJ1-6, with 12 bases fitting TRBD1. Trimming removed 3 bases from V and 9 bases from J; junction bases left unmatched: 3. The CDR3 contains 15 residues.

V is TRBV9 and J is TRBJ1-2, with 9 bases lining up with TRBD1. V lost 0 bases, J lost 3 bases, and 12 bases stayed unmatched. The CDR3 is 18 residues long. Germline CDR1 is SGDLS and CDR2 is YYNGEE. In DNA form, the CDR3 reads TGTGCCAGCAGCGTAGTGTACAGGGGGCAAGAAGGGGACTATGGCTACACCTTC. Protein sequence: CASSVVYRGQEGDYGYTF.

V gene TRBV12-3 or TRBV12-4 combines with J gene TRBJ2-2; maybe TRBD1 (5 bases). Deletions cut 7 bases from V and 1 base from J, with 16 bases between. This CDR3 comprises 16 residues. The CDR3 sequence: CASTNGAGLNTGELFF. The CDR3 DNA follows: TGTGCCAGCACCAATGGGGCAGGCCTGAACACCGGGGAGCTGTTTTTT.

The chain combines TRBV2 with TRBJ2-1; TRBD1 matches at 8 bases. The CDR3 spans 15 residues. From germline, CDR1 is SNHLY and CDR2 FYNNEI. Unmatched junction bases numbered 13, after V lost 4 bases and J lost 11 bases. The DNA for the CDR3 is TGTGCCAGCAGTGTAATTCTAGGACAGGGTTTTCAGCAGTTCTTC. Translation gives CASSVILGQGFQQFF.

This chain uses TRBV6-2 or TRBV6-3 with TRBJ2-3; D unresolved. The germline V gene has CDR1 MNHEY and CDR2 SVGEGT. The CDR3 sequence is 12 residues long. Deletions cut 5 bases from V and 8 bases from J, with 11 bases between. This CDR3 is CASSRSTFTQYF. The DNA for the CDR3 is TGTGCCAGCAGTCGGTCGACATTTACGCAGTATTTT.

This clonotype was detected a few times. The chain employs TRBV29-1 and TRBJ1-1, with D perhaps TRBD1 (5 bases). Between the trimmed V and J ends, which lost 1 base and 7 bases, there was a span of 10 bases. Looked up from germline, CDR1 is SQVTM and CDR2 is ANQGSEA. The length of the CDR3 is 12 residues. The CDR3 reads CSVEVGGIEAFF. CDR3 bases: TGCAGCGTTGAAGTCGGGGGAATTGAAGCTTTCTTT.